The next 10 T cell receptor beta chains were all read from a single sample in a study of blood T cell repertoires in COVID-19. The data were produced by immunoSEQ multiplex PCR, yet TCRdb's version contains in-frame clones alone and is incomplete. The table shows tens of thousands of clones, with 80% to 85% occurring only once. Sequenced material: peripheral blood. These TCRs come from a woman aged 55-69 years with acute or convalescent COVID-19.

The chain links TRBV18 to TRBJ1-3; D gene unclear. V was clipped by 3 bases and J by 0 bases, with 9 bases between them. The V gene's germline CDR1 is KGHSH and CDR2 LQKENI. There are 15 residues in the CDR3. CDR3 loop: CASSPPVNSGNTIYF. Written as DNA, the CDR3 is TGTGCCAGCTCACCCCCAGTGAACTCTGGAAACACCATATATTTT.

The chain combines TRBV6-5 with TRBJ2-5; TRBD1 matches at 7 bases. CDR3 length: 13 amino acids. In germline, CDR1 is MNHEY, CDR2 SVGAGI. With 2 bases clipped from V and 5 bases from J, the junction kept 2 bases outside the gene matches. CDR3 amino acids: CASSYDRVETQYF. The DNA of the CDR3 is TGTGCCAGCAGTTACGACAGGGTGGAGACCCAGTACTTC.

The chain uses TRBV5-1 and TRBJ2-2, with 7 bases fitting TRBD2. CDR1 and CDR2 (germline): SGHRS, YFSETQ. Losses at the gene ends were 5 bases for V and 5 bases for J; bases not matched to a gene: 9. The CDR3 consists of 15 residues. The CDR3 spells CASSYRAGQTGELFF. CDR3 DNA sequence: TGCGCCAGCAGTTACCGAGCGGGGCAAACCGGGGAGCTGTTTTTT.

As to this clone: Other DNA sequences in the same sample also yield this CDR3. The chain links TRBV5-1 to TRBJ2-7; 8 bases agree with TRBD1. The germline V gene encodes CDR1 SGHRS and CDR2 YFSETQ. The CDR3 consists of 15 residues. Losses at the gene ends were 4 bases for V and 0 bases for J; bases not matched to a gene: 6. For the CDR3, the DNA is TGCGCCAGCAGCCCAGGGGGGACAGGCTCCTACGAGCAGTACTTC. Encoded protein: CASSPGGTGSYEQYF.

This clone was found many times. This chain joins TRBV9 and TRBJ2-3, with D perhaps matching TRBD1 (7 bases). CDR1 and CDR2 from the germline V gene are SGDLS and YYNGEE. This CDR3 is 16 amino acids long. With 4 bases removed from V and 0 bases from J, the gap between germline ends came to 15 bases. CDR3 bases: TGTGCCAGCAGCATGTCCTCAGGGGGGAGCACAGATACGCAGTATTTT. Translated, it gives CASSMSSGGSTDTQYF.

The gene calls are TRBV11-2 and TRBJ2-7; 7 nucleotides align to TRBD1. Germline V gene data show CDR1 as SGHAT and CDR2 as FQNNGV. The CDR3 runs 16 residues. V shed 2 bases and J 5 bases; nucleotides not matched to a gene: 12. CDR3 DNA: TGTGCCAGCAGCTTATTTGGGACAGTTGATGGGGACGAGCAGTACTTC. This sequence encodes CASSLFGTVDGDEQYF.

This chain connects TRBV2 to TRBJ2-7, with D tentatively TRBD2 (6 bases). The CDR3 loop spans 12 amino acids. The germline gives CDR1 SNHLY, CDR2 FYNNEI. The ends were cut back, 9 bases at V and 6 bases at J, with 15 bases in the middle. CDR3 residues: CARGTGVTEQYF. The CDR3, as DNA: TGTGCCAGGGGGACGGGGGTTACCGAGCAGTACTTC.

V gene TRBV2 combines with J gene TRBJ1-4; D unresolved. The CDR3 totals 12 residues. Trimming left V 5 bases short and J 8 bases short, with 9 bases between. Germline loops: CDR1 SNHLY, CDR2 FYNNEI. The CDR3 here is CASSHTTEKLFF. In DNA form, the CDR3 reads TGTGCCAGCAGTCACACTACGGAAAAACTGTTTTTT.

This chain links TRBV3-1 (or the pseudogene TRBV3-2) with TRBJ2-1, with D perhaps matching TRBD2 (7 bases). The CDR3 is 16 amino acids. Germline V gene sequence: CDR1 LGHDT, CDR2 YNNKEL (reference sequence). Between the trimmed V and J ends, which lost 4 bases and 6 bases, there was a span of 19 bases. The CDR3, as DNA: TGTGCCAGCAGCCTACTAGGGGGGGGCGCTTCCAATGAGCAGTTCTTC. Amino acid sequence: CASSLLGGGASNEQFF.

This clone has ten or more counts. This rearrangement joins TRBV5-1 to TRBJ1-6; TRBD1 matches 10 bases. CDR1 and CDR2 from the germline V gene are SGHRS and YFSETQ. J lost 15 bases, V lost 4 bases, and 7 bases had no gene match. This CDR3 comprises 13 residues. The CDR3: CASSAGTGDDLHF. Here the CDR3 DNA reads TGCGCCAGCAGCGCCGGGACAGGGGATGACCTCCACTTT.